The present TCR beta chain was sequenced within a study of blood T cells in healthy people across ages. Study-wide points: Comparison with aged donors showed that long-lived donors had more naive CD4+ cells and higher diversity.

For the second PCR, which ran for about 6 to 12 cycles, a sample-barcoded 5' primer and a J-beta primer mix were used. MiXCR was run by TCRdb on the 5' RACE reads, yielding one entry per CDR3 protein. The repertoire includes over a million distinct CDR3 sequences, less than 50% of them detected once, and about 19% sits in the top ten. The CDR3 totals 18 residues. Germline CDR1 MNHEY, CDR2 SMNVEV (reference sequence). Trimming left V 6 bases short and J 0 bases short, with 18 bases between. This clonotype appeared a few times. What it binds is not known. The sequencing sample was made of blood. V usage is TRBV27 and J usage is TRBJ2-6; D remains unclear. The sequence came from a woman in her fifties or sixties in good health. CDR3 sequence reads: CASSLLQGMSSGANVLTF. The CDR3 bases are TGTGCCAGCAGCCTCCTCCAAGGGATGAGCTCTGGGGCCAACGTCCTGACTTTC.